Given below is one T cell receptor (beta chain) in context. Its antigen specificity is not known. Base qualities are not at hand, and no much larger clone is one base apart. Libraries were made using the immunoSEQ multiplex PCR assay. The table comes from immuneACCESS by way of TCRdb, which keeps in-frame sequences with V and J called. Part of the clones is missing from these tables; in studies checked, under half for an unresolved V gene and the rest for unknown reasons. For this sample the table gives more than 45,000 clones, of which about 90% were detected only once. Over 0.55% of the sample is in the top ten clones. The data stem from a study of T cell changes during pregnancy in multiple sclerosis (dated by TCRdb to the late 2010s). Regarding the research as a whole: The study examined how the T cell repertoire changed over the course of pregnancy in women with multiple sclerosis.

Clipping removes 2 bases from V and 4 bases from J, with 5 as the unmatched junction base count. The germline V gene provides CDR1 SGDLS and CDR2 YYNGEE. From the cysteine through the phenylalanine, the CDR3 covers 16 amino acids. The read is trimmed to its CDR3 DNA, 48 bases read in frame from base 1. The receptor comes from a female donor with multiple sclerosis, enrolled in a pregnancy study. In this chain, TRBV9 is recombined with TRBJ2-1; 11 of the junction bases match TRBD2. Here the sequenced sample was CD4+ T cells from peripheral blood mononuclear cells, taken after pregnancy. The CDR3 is CASSVSPSGRYNEQFF. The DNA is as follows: TGTGCCAGCAGCGTCTCCCCTAGCGGGAGGTACAATGAGCAGTTCTTC.